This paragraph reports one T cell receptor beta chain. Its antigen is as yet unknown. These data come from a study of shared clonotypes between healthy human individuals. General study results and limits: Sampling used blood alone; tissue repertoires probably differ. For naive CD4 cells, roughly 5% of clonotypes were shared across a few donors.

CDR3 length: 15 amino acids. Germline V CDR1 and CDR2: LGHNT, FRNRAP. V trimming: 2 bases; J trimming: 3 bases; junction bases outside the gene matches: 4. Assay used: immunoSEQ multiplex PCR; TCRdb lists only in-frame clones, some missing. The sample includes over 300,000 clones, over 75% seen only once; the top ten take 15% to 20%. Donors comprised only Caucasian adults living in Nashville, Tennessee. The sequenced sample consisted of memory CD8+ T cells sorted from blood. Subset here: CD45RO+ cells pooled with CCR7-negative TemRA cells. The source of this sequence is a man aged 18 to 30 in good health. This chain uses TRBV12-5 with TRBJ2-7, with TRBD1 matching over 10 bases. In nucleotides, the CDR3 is TGTGCTAGTGGTTTGCCCGGGACAGGGGACTACGAGCAGTACTTC. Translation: CASGLPGTGDYEQYF.